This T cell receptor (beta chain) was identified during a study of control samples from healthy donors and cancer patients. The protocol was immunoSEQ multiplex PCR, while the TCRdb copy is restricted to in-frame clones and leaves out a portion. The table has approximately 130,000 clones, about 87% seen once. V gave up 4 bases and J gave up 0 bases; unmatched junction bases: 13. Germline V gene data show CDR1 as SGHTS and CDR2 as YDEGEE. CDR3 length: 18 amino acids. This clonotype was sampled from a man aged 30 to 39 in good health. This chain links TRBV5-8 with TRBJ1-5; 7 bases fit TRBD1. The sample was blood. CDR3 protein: CASSQTGLGEYSNQPQHF. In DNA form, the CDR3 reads TGTGCCAGCAGCCAGACAGGGCTGGGGGAATATAGCAATCAGCCCCAGCATTTT.